What follows are 21 T cell receptor beta chains derived from one specimen sequenced in a study of blood T cells in healthy people across ages (dated by TCRdb to between 2015 and 2017). Library creation used 5' RACE. The sample was run on an Illumina HiSeq 2500. The second PCR ran for roughly 7 to 12 cycles and used a J-beta primer mix along with a sample-barcoded 5' primer. TCRdb handled the public reads itself, with Q25 trimming in fastp and clone calling in MiXCR, and kept productive beta chains. Rows are unified per CDR3 protein, each entry keeping the most common DNA and genes. This sample has around 1.5 million distinct CDR3 sequences in its table, and roughly 32% of those were observed once. About 11% of the sample rests with the top ten. Material: blood. Receptor source: a woman aged 25 to 45 in good health.

This clonotype was detected ten times or more. The rearrangement links TRBV29-1 to TRBJ2-7; TRBD2 matches at 10 bases. V was clipped by 4 bases and J by 6 bases; unmatched bases: 6. The CDR3 length is 13 residues. Germline loops: CDR1 SQVTM, CDR2 ANQGSEA. The CDR3 here is CSVVTSGISEQYF. CDR3 nucleotides: TGCAGCGTTGTAACTAGCGGGATCTCCGAGCAGTACTTC.

The V gene is TRBV27, the J gene TRBJ1-4; no reliable D call. Trimming pared 3 bases from V and 4 bases from J, leaving 15 bases between. CDR3 length: 16 amino acids. The germline CDR1 and CDR2 sequences are MNHEY and SMNVEV (reference sequence). Here the CDR3 reads CASSFKGFIVNEKLFF. In DNA form, the CDR3 reads TGTGCCAGCAGTTTTAAAGGGTTTATCGTTAATGAAAAACTGTTTTTT.

The chain combines TRBV28 with TRBJ2-7; D remains ambiguous. The CDR3 is 14 amino acids. V gave up 2 bases and J gave up 2 bases, with 10 bases separating them. The V gene's germline CDR1 is MDHEN and CDR2 SYDVKM. The CDR3: CASSLPANTYEQYF. The CDR3 DNA sequence: TGTGCCAGCAGTTTACCAGCAAACACCTACGAGCAGTACTTC. Full variable domain (outside the CDR3, taken from reference TRBV28 and TRBJ2-7): DVKVTQSSRYLVKRTGEKVFLECVQDMDHENMFWYRQDPGLGLRLIYFSYDVKMKEKGDIPEGYSVSREKKERFSLILESASTNQTSMYLCASSLPANTYEQYFGPGTRLTVT.

This chain uses TRBV10-3 with TRBJ2-5, with D tentatively TRBD2 (5 bases). The V end lost 10 bases, the J end lost 1 base, and 19 bases lay between the germline ends. The CDR3 length is 15 residues. Looked up from germline, CDR1 is ENHRY and CDR2 is SYGVKD. This CDR3 is CATERGIGRQETQYF. Here the CDR3 DNA reads TGTGCCACGGAGAGAGGGATCGGGCGCCAAGAGACCCAGTACTTC.

In this sample, this clonotype turned up a few times. The V and J genes are TRBV29-1 and TRBJ1-2; no firm D call. Germline CDR1 and CDR2: SQVTM and ANQGSEA. The CDR3 has 13 amino acids. V lost 0 bases and J 3 bases, leaving 8 bases between the germline ends. CDR3 nucleotides: TGCAGCGTTGAAGATTTGGAGGACTATGGCTACACCTTC. Translated, it gives CSVEDLEDYGYTF.

The chain is built from TRBV7-9 and TRBJ2-1, with D possibly being TRBD2 (5 bases). This CDR3 region has 16 residues. Per the germline V gene, CDR1 is SEHNR and CDR2 is FQNEAQ (reference sequence). V was cut by 6 bases and J by 7 bases, with 22 bases left in between. CDR3 in DNA: TGTGCCAGCAGATATCCCATTCTCGGTACGGGGAATGAGCAGTTCTTC. This codes for CASRYPILGTGNEQFF. Filled out from reference TRBV7-9 and TRBJ2-1, the complete variable domain reads DTGVSQNPRHKITKRGQNVTFRCDPISEHNRLYWYRQTLGQGPEFLTYFQNEAQLEKSRLLSDRFSAERPKGSFSTLEIQRTEQGDSAMYLCASRYPILGTGNEQFFGPGTRLTVL.

This clonotype was observed many times. This sequence joins TRBV15 and TRBJ2-3; 8 bases match TRBD2. From germline, CDR1 is LNHNV and CDR2 YYDKDF (reference sequence). The junction had 11 bases not matched to a gene; V was cut back by 3 bases and J by 12 bases. CDR3 length: 14 residues. CDR3 loop: CATSSDTGTSHQYF. CDR3 in DNA: TGTGCCACCAGCAGCGACACAGGGACTAGTCACCAGTATTTT.

There are many counts of this clonotype. The CDR3: CASSLTIRGQQETQYF. Here the CDR3 DNA reads TGTGCCAGCAGCTTGACTATTCGGGGGCAGCAAGAGACCCAGTACTTC. The chain is built from TRBV5-6 and TRBJ2-5; D may match TRBD1 or TRBD2 (6 bases each). Trimming removed 1 base from V and 2 bases from J, with 15 bases in between. This CDR3 has 16 amino acids. Germline CDR1 is SGHDT and CDR2 is YYEEEE. Using reference TRBV5-6 and TRBJ2-5 for the parts outside the CDR3, the full variable domain is DAGVTQSPTHLIKTRGQQVTLRCSPKSGHDTVSWYQQALGQGPQFIFQYYEEEERQRGNFPDRFSGHQFPNYSSELNVNALLLGDSALYLCASSLTIRGQQETQYFGPGTRLLVL.

This chain's CDR3 is CASSPSRAGGKHF. Written as DNA, the CDR3 is TGTGCCAGCAGCCCATCCCGAGCCGGGGGCAAGCATTTT. The chain links TRBV6-5 to TRBJ1-5; perhaps TRBD1 as D (6 bases). V was clipped by 6 bases and J by 14 bases, with 20 bases between them. The CDR3 totals 13 residues. CDR1 and CDR2 from the germline V gene are MNHEY and SVGAGI.

This clonotype was observed a few times. The chain joins TRBV6-1 to TRBJ2-1, with 7 bases matching TRBD2. J was trimmed by 10 bases and V by 7 bases; bases with no gene match: 4. The CDR3 length is 11 residues. Per the germline V gene, CDR1 is MNHNS and CDR2 is SASEGT. In DNA form, the CDR3 reads TGTGCCAGCACGCGGGAGACGGAGCAGTTCTTC. Its protein is CASTRETEQFF.

The genes are TRBV25-1 and TRBJ1-2; D is unresolved. With 3 bases removed from V and 6 bases from J, the gap between germline ends came to 17 bases. Germline V gene lookup returns CDR1 MGHDK and CDR2 SYGVNS. The CDR3 extends over 15 amino acids. CDR3 residues: CASSDLIGVDHGYTF. The CDR3 region has the DNA TGTGCCAGCAGTGATTTGATCGGGGTGGATCATGGCTACACCTTC.

The chain is built from TRBV20-1 and TRBJ2-7, with 7 bases fitting TRBD2. CDR1 and CDR2 from the germline V gene are DFQATT and SNEGSKA (reference sequence). CDR3 length equals 13 residues. V trimming: 3 bases; J trimming: 3 bases; junction bases outside the gene matches: 5. CDR3 bases: TGCAGTGCTAGTGGACTAGGGGACTACGAGCAGTACTTC. It specifies CSASGLGDYEQYF.

In its sample, this clonotype was seen many times. The chain joins TRBV20-1 to TRBJ2-3; TRBD2 agrees at 9 bases. Germline V gene lookup returns CDR1 DFQATT and CDR2 SNEGSKA (reference sequence). Unmatched junction bases numbered 4, after V lost 2 bases and J lost 4 bases. The CDR3 is 14 amino acids. This CDR3 reads CSARWLAGSDTQYF. In DNA, the CDR3 is TGCAGTGCTAGATGGCTAGCGGGGTCAGATACGCAGTATTTT.

This clonotype was seen more than once but under ten times. This sequence joins TRBV12-3 or TRBV12-4 and TRBJ1-5; D is possibly TRBD1 (6 bases). The CDR3 loop spans 15 amino acids. The V gene lost 6 bases and the J gene lost 6 bases, with 18 bases spanning the gap. CDR3 sequence reads: CASSQDSGTIQPQHF. CDR3 coding DNA: TGTGCCAGCAGCCAGGACAGTGGGACTATTCAGCCCCAGCATTTT.

This clonotype has ten or more counts. The chain has TRBV4-1 and TRBJ2-1; 15 bases fit TRBD2. There are 16 residues in the CDR3. Trimming at V came to 6 bases and at J to 3 bases, leaving 3 bases not matched to a gene. The germline CDR1 and CDR2 sequences are MGHRA and YSYEKL. DNA for the CDR3: TGCGCCAGCAGTCGGACTAGCGGGGGGGGCTACAATGAGCAGTTCTTC. Translated, it gives CASSRTSGGGYNEQFF.

The chain combines TRBV19 with TRBJ1-5; D remains ambiguous. Germline V gene sequence: CDR1 LNHDA, CDR2 SQIVND (reference sequence). The CDR3 extends over 13 amino acids. Trimming removed 7 bases at V and 5 bases at J, with 12 bases between. CDR3 protein: CASNGRTYQPQHF. The CDR3 bases are TGTGCCAGTAACGGCAGGACGTATCAGCCCCAGCATTTT.

This sequence joins TRBV4-1 and TRBJ1-2; no firm D call. The germline gives CDR1 MGHRA, CDR2 YSYEKL. V was shortened by 3 bases and J by 2 bases, with 16 bases between the two germline ends. The CDR3 is made up of 16 amino acids. DNA for the CDR3: TGCGCCAGCAGCCAGCCTTTACGGGGTACAAACTATGGCTACACCTTC. Translation gives CASSQPLRGTNYGYTF.

The table lists this clonotype with a few counts. J is TRBJ2-4 and V is TRBV13; D not resolved. This CDR3 has 12 amino acids. Per germline, CDR1 PRHDT and CDR2 FYEKMQ (reference sequence). V dropped 2 bases and J dropped 10 bases, with 9 bases sitting between them. The CDR3 is CASSLIMDIQYF. The DNA for the CDR3 is TGTGCCAGCAGCTTAATTATGGATATTCAGTACTTC.

This clonotype has only a few counts. The chain employs TRBV7-2 and TRBJ2-7; no clear D gene. CDR3 length: 17 amino acids. The V end lost 5 bases, the J end lost 4 bases, and 24 bases lay between the germline ends. In germline, CDR1 is SGHTA, CDR2 FQGNSA. The CDR3 DNA is TGTGCCAGCAGCCCCTCACACCTATCCGAGGATGAATACGAGCAGTACTTC. Its protein is CASSPSHLSEDEYEQYF.

This clonotype showed up many times. The chain couples TRBV7-3 to TRBJ2-2; 7 bases map to TRBD2. With V trimmed by 7 bases and J by 3 bases, 8 bases remained unmatched. This CDR3 contains 15 residues. Germline assignment: CDR1 SGHTA and CDR2 FQGTGA. CDR3 coding DNA: TGTGCCAGCACTTCTCGGGCGGGAGACACCGGGGAGCTGTTTTTT. Its translation: CASTSRAGDTGELFF. The variable domain in full, completed from reference TRBV7-3 and TRBJ2-2, reads GAGVSQTPSNKVTEKGKYVELRCDPISGHTALYWYRQSLGQGPEFLIYFQGTGAADDSGLPNDRFFAVRPEGSVSTLKIQRTERGDSAVYLCASTSRAGDTGELFFGEGSRLTVL.

The sample holds one count of this clonotype. The J gene is TRBJ2-1, the V gene TRBV2; 9 nucleotides agree with TRBD1. Unmatched junction bases numbered 6, after V lost 4 bases and J lost 5 bases. The CDR3 loop spans 15 amino acids. The germline CDR1 and CDR2 sequences are SNHLY and FYNNEI. CDR3 coding DNA: TGTGCCAGCAGTGCCCGGACAGGGGTCCACAATGAGCAGTTCTTC. Translated: CASSARTGVHNEQFF. Together with reference TRBV2 and TRBJ2-1, the CDR3 gives the full variable domain: EPEVTQTPSHQVTQMGQEVILRCVPISNHLYFYWYRQILGQKVEFLVSFYNNEISEKSEIFDDQFSVERPDGSNFTLKIRSTKLEDSAMYFCASSARTGVHNEQFFGPGTRLTVL.